This T cell receptor beta chain was recorded in a study of Graves' ophthalmopathy and Graves' hyperthyroidism (dated by TCRdb to the late 2010s). The study in broad terms: Peripheral blood samples were taken at the time of initial diagnosis, before any treatment was given. To explore V-J signatures that distinguish ophthalmopathy from hyperthyroidism, a discovery set of about a hundred patients was enrolled, made up of around 40 with ophthalmopathy and some 58 with stable hyperthyroidism. An independent validation cohort comprised around 20 hyperthyroidism patients and some 16 patients who later progressed from hyperthyroidism to ophthalmopathy. The roughly 100 discovery patients were randomly divided into training and test sets at a 7:3 ratio. The study used TCR beta repertoire signatures to distinguish Graves' ophthalmopathy from Graves' hyperthyroidism and to predict progression to ophthalmopathy. In total, 135 blood samples were TCR-sequenced: some 40 ophthalmopathy, roughly 77 hyperthyroidism and approximately 17 hyperthyroidism-to-ophthalmopathy patients. After sampling, hyperthyroidism patients received methimazole starting at 30 mg daily, and ophthalmopathy patients received high-dose intravenous methylprednisolone. In more than five hyperthyroidism patients, the T-cell repertoires found in thyroid tissue were compared with those found in blood.

For repertoire sequencing, TCR beta CDR3 regions were amplified from RNA transcripts. The first round was an RT-PCR using HTBI primers with the Qiagen OneStep RT-PCR kit, and this first round was followed by a second-round multiplex PCR, then size selection and purification. Sequencing of the libraries was carried out on an Illumina HiSeq2000 in paired-end mode with 100 bp reads. In the authors' own workflow: SOAPnuke was used for read processing, and reads with adapters, uncalled bases, a mean Phred below 15, or no exact constant-primer or identifier match were discarded. High-quality paired reads were merged with COPE v1.2.5. Clonotypes were defined as unique nucleotide sequences and were aligned to IMGT TRB V, D and J references using MiTCR v1.1. The analysis was limited to V-J combinations with a frequency above 0.0001, which together covered just over 98% of the repertoires. For each V-J combination, a TCR clonal expansion and chaos score was defined as F50 clonal expansion divided by the chaos observed in the TCRdist matrix. Welch's t-statistics and random forest were used to reduce features to 13 V-J combinations, which were fed into a naive Bayes classifier. The similarity between thyroid and blood repertoires was quantified using the Morisita-Horn index. The public reads were quality trimmed at Q25 with fastp and then assembled into clones with MiXCR by TCRdb, keeping productive beta chains. For every CDR3 protein sequence, its rows merge into one entry that carries the most common genes and DNA. TCRdb, not the original authors, processed these V and J calls. The sample contains about 160,000 distinct CDR3 sequences, 30% to 45% of them found a single time. About 5.8% of the sample is taken by the ten largest.

Ophthalmopathy patients were characterized by moderately to severely active disease, a Clinical Activity Score of at least 3, a NOSPECS grade of at least 4, and a disease duration under 3 months. Patients with other autoimmune diseases, uncontrolled infections, pregnancy or lactation were excluded. Clinical symptoms, serum thyroxine, TRAb, thyroid ultrasound and orbital computed tomography formed the basis of the diagnosis. Using Ficoll-Paque density gradient centrifugation, PBMCs were isolated from 10 ml of fresh peripheral blood. Trizol reagent was used to extract the total RNA, and its quality was then checked on an Agilent 2100 Bioanalyzer. In regard to this clonotype: Its antigen remains unidentified. There are no base qualities to consult, and no much larger clone falls within one base.

General findings and caveats noted by the study authors: Most expanded thyroid clonotypes with a frequency above 0.001 also appeared in blood, which suggests that blood repertoires may reflect the immune response in the thyroid. In validation, the model predicted ophthalmopathy progression with about 71% sensitivity and 72% to 80% specificity; some 13 predicted patients were CT-confirmed with GO in a median of approximately 6.5 months. In cross-validation, the 13-signature model distinguished ophthalmopathy from stable hyperthyroidism with about 90% sensitivity and approximately 81% specificity, and in the test set the corresponding values were approximately 80% and 75%. No statistical method was used to predetermine the sample size, and group allocation was not hidden from the investigators.

The clonotype was recovered from a woman aged 40-49 years with Graves' ophthalmopathy. Donor details come from another sample of the same person, matched by shared clones. What was sequenced was peripheral blood.

Read as DNA, the sequence is TGTGCCAGCAGCCCATTGTCGCGGGGTCTTAATTCACCCCTCCACTTT. This codes for CASSPLSRGLNSPLHF. The V and J segments used are TRBV7-9 and TRBJ1-6, with the D segment identity uncertain. CDR3 length: 16 amino acids, cysteine to phenylalanine. Only the CDR3 DNA stays, 48 bases, in frame from base 1. From the germline V gene (reference sequence), CDR1 is SEHNR and CDR2 is FQNEAQ. V loses 5 bases of germline sequence and J loses 6 bases, and the interval between the two ends is 17 bases. Supplemented by the reference TRBV7-9 and TRBJ1-6 proteins around the CDR3, the complete variable domain is DTGVSQNPRHKITKRGQNVTFRCDPISEHNRLYWYRQTLGQGPEFLTYFQNEAQLEKSRLLSDRFSAERPKGSFSTLEIQRTEQGDSAMYLCASSPLSRGLNSPLHFGNGTRLTVT.